A selection of T cell receptor beta chains follows, all from one sample in a study of T cell repertoires in cytomegalovirus infection. One entry per CDR3 protein, called by TCRdb with MiXCR from the reads. The sample yields about 460,000 distinct CDR3 sequences, 11% seen once. The sequencing sample was made of PBMCs. These receptors were taken from a human donor in good health (CMV status not recorded). Some clones in this sample may be carry-over from other donors' samples. The CDR3 runs from the conserved cysteine through the conserved F or W. The order of the fields is CDR3 protein, CDR3 DNA, D gene, V gene, J gene, CDR3 length, clone size. D genes are given only for firm matches. The size of a clone is reported for some rows only, either as once, few or many, or as a class for expanded clones.

CASSIRTGGLTF,TGTGCCAGTAGTATAAGAACGGGAGGACTGACTTTC,TRBD2,TRBV19,TRBJ2-6,12,few
CASSRTSGSSAYEQYF,TGTGCCAGCAGTCGGACTAGCGGGAGTAGTGCCTACGAGCAGTACTTC,TRBD2,TRBV7-6,TRBJ2-7,16,many
CASGLVLGQGADTGELFF,TGTGCTAGTGGTTTGGTGTTGGGACAGGGGGCGGACACCGGGGAGCTGTTTTTT,TRBD1,TRBV12-5,TRBJ2-2,18,many
CASSSGYGSYEQFF,TGTGCCAGCAGCTCTGGTTACGGGAGTTATGAGCAGTTCTTC,-,TRBV11-1,TRBJ2-1,14,many
CASSSPLVFGELFF,TGTGCCAGCAGTTCCCCCCTTGTGTTCGGGGAGCTGTTTTTT,-,TRBV28,TRBJ2-2,14,many
CSVIGQDETQYF,TGCAGCGTTATAGGACAGGATGAGACCCAGTACTTC,TRBD1,TRBV29-1,TRBJ2-5,12,many
CAWTIILGTVNTEAFF,TGTGCCTGGACTATTATACTCGGGACGGTGAACACTGAAGCTTTCTTT,-,TRBV30,TRBJ1-1,16,few
CASSEWLNGEAFF,TGTGCCAGCAGTGAATGGTTAAACGGGGAAGCTTTCTTT,-,TRBV25-1,TRBJ1-1,13,few
CASRRQGWQETQYF,TGTGCCAGCAGACGACAGGGTTGGCAAGAGACCCAGTACTTC,TRBD1,TRBV2,TRBJ2-5,14,many
CAISSEGTDTQYF,TGTGCCATAAGTAGCGAGGGCACAGATACGCAGTATTTT,-,TRBV2,TRBJ2-3,13,-
CASSMSFEAFF,TGTGCCAGTAGTATGAGCTTTGAAGCTTTCTTT,-,TRBV19,TRBJ1-1,11,few
CASSEGTVLGTEAFF,TGTGCCAGCAGTGAAGGGACAGTCTTGGGCACTGAAGCTTTCTTT,-,TRBV2,TRBJ1-1,15,many
CASSLASGVSSYNEQFF,TGTGCCAGCAGTTTAGCGTCGGGGGTAAGCTCCTACAATGAGCAGTTCTTC,-,TRBV12-3/TRBV12-4,TRBJ2-1,17,many
CASSDPPGRAQETQYF,TGTGCCAGCAGCGACCCACCGGGGCGGGCCCAAGAGACCCAGTACTTC,-,TRBV7-9,TRBJ2-5,16,many
CASSSTGVFAYEQYF,TGTGCCAGCAGCTCGACAGGAGTCTTCGCCTACGAGCAGTACTTC,-,TRBV7-9,TRBJ2-7,15,many
CASRTGASNYGYTF,TGTGCCAGCCGCACAGGGGCATCTAACTATGGCTACACCTTC,TRBD1,TRBV12-3/TRBV12-4,TRBJ1-2,14,many
CASNVGQGGYTF,TGTGCCAGCAACGTCGGACAAGGCGGCTACACCTTC,-,TRBV7-9,TRBJ1-2,12,few
CASRLPLGTGRMKDSYNEQFF,TGTGCCAGCAGACTCCCTCTCGGGACAGGTAGGATGAAGGATTCCTACAATGAGCAGTTCTTC,TRBD1,TRBV6-1,TRBJ2-1,21,many
CASSLEEGSYEQYF,TGTGCCAGCAGTTTAGAGGAAGGGTCCTACGAGCAGTACTTC,-,TRBV27,TRBJ2-7,14,-
CASSFDGPGELFF,TGTGCCAGCAGCTTTGATGGGCCCGGGGAGCTGTTTTTT,-,TRBV9,TRBJ2-2,13,-
CASSLKGGSRQLFF,TGTGCCAGCAGCTTAAAGGGGGGCTCGCGTCAACTGTTTTTT,-,TRBV11-1,TRBJ1-4,14,many
CSARGLQGSREAFF,TGCAGTGCTAGAGGGCTACAGGGGAGTAGGGAAGCTTTCTTT,TRBD1,TRBV20-1,TRBJ1-1,14,-
CASSPPRAGEYNEQFF,TGTGCCAGCAGCCCCCCAAGGGCGGGGGAATACAATGAGCAGTTCTTC,TRBD2,TRBV7-3,TRBJ2-1,16,many
CATSEGTGEGQPQHF,TGTGCCACCAGTGAAGGGACAGGGGAGGGTCAGCCCCAGCATTTT,TRBD1,TRBV24-1,TRBJ1-5,15,-
CASSSTSGQKNSPLHF,TGTGCCAGCAGCTCAACTTCGGGACAGAAGAATTCACCCCTCCACTTT,TRBD1,TRBV7-4,TRBJ1-6,16,many
CASSLEAHRTYEQFF,TGTGCCAGCAGCTTAGAAGCGCACAGGACGTACGAGCAGTTCTTC,-,TRBV7-2,TRBJ2-1,15,many
CASSQEVVGELFF,TGTGCCAGCAGCCAAGAAGTCGTCGGGGAGCTGTTTTTT,-,TRBV4-2,TRBJ2-2,13,few
CASTPMGGGGNTIYF,TGTGCCAGCACCCCCATGGGGGGCGGTGGAAACACCATATATTTT,-,TRBV7-9,TRBJ1-3,15,-
CASSARDAEQYF,TGTGCCAGCAGCGCCCGGGACGCGGAGCAGTACTTC,-,TRBV4-2,TRBJ2-7,12,many
CATRDGRDEKLFF,TGTGCCACCAGAGACGGGAGGGATGAAAAACTGTTTTTT,-,TRBV10-3,TRBJ1-4,13,many
CSARDIWLTYEQYF,TGCAGTGCTAGAGATATCTGGCTTACCTACGAGCAGTACTTC,-,TRBV20-1,TRBJ2-7,14,many
CASSDTSGSIQYF,TGTGCCAGCAGTGACACTAGCGGGTCCATTCAGTACTTC,TRBD2,TRBV2,TRBJ2-4,13,-
CASSLKSGGETDTQYF,TGTGCCAGCAGCTTAAAGAGCGGGGGGGAGACAGATACGCAGTATTTT,TRBD2,TRBV7-3,TRBJ2-3,16,many
CASRAHMNTEAFF,TGTGCCAGCAGGGCTCACATGAACACTGAAGCTTTCTTT,-,TRBV27,TRBJ1-1,13,-
CASSLSSVGTSYNEQFF,TGCGCCAGCAGCTTGAGTTCTGTGGGCACCTCCTACAATGAGCAGTTCTTC,-,TRBV5-1,TRBJ2-1,17,many
CASSLTQKETQYF,TGTGCCAGCAGCTTAACCCAAAAGGAGACCCAGTACTTC,-,TRBV7-2,TRBJ2-5,13,many
CASSQTDAGNTIYF,TGTGCCAGCTCGCAAACAGACGCGGGAAACACCATATATTTT,-,TRBV18,TRBJ1-3,14,-
CASRTAGGRDQPQHF,TGTGCCAGTAGGACAGCGGGGGGGCGAGATCAGCCCCAGCATTTT,-,TRBV19,TRBJ1-5,15,-
CASSQGGQGFNEQFF,TGTGCCAGCAGCCAAGGTGGGCAGGGGTTCAATGAGCAGTTCTTC,-,TRBV7-8,TRBJ2-1,15,many
CASSPGFNQPQHF,TGTGCCAGCAGTCCGGGCTTCAATCAGCCCCAGCATTTT,-,TRBV2,TRBJ1-5,13,many
CASSIKGSRYEQYF,TGTGCCAGCAGTATCAAGGGGTCTCGGTACGAGCAGTACTTC,-,TRBV27,TRBJ2-7,14,many
CASSRRTAGGQETQYF,TGTGCCAGCAGCCGAAGAACAGCAGGGGGACAAGAGACCCAGTACTTC,TRBD1,TRBV5-5,TRBJ2-5,16,few
CASSLATGLEYEQYF,TGTGCCAGCAGCTTAGCGACCGGGCTCGAATACGAGCAGTACTTC,-,TRBV7-6,TRBJ2-7,15,many
CSAVRTSGTRTDTQYF,TGCAGTGCTGTACGGACTAGCGGGACTCGCACAGATACGCAGTATTTT,TRBD2,TRBV20-1,TRBJ2-3,16,once
CASSPRSSGAYEQYF,TGTGCCAGCAGCCCCCGTAGTAGCGGTGCATACGAGCAGTACTTC,-,TRBV7-9,TRBJ2-7,15,few
CSAVNTGFTGNTIYF,TGCAGTGCTGTCAATACAGGGTTTACTGGAAACACCATATATTTT,-,TRBV20-1,TRBJ1-3,15,-
CASSLGFSEAFF,TGTGCCAGCAGTTTAGGCTTTTCTGAAGCTTTCTTT,-,TRBV28,TRBJ1-1,12,many
CASRISGVAEAFF,TGTGCCAGCAGAATATCGGGGGTAGCTGAAGCTTTCTTT,-,TRBV12-3/TRBV12-4,TRBJ1-1,13,many